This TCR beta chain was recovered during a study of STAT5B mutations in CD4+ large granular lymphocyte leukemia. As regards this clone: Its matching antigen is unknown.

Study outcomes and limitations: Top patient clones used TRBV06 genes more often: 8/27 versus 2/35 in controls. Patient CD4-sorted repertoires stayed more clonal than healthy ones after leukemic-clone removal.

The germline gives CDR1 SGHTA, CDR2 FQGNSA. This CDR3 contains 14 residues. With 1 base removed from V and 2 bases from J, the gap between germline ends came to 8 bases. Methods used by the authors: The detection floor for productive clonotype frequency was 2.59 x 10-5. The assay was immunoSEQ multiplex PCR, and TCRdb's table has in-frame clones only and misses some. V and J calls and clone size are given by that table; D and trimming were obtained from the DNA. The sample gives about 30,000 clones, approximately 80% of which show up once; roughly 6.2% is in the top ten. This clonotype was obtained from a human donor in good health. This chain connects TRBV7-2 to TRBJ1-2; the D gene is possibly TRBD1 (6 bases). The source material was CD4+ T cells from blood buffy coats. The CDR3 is CASSLDRGNYGYTF. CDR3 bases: TGTGCCAGCAGCTTAGATAGGGGGAACTATGGCTACACCTTC.